These T cell receptor beta chains were read from a single sample in a study of blood T cells in healthy people across ages. One entry per CDR3 protein, called by TCRdb with MiXCR from the 5' RACE reads. Among 870,000 or so distinct CDR3 sequences listed, about 30% were seen once. The sequencing sample was made of blood. The receptors were sampled from a woman over 75 in good health. The CDR3 runs from the conserved cysteine through the conserved F or W. D genes are given only for firm matches. Clone size is stated in some rows and not others, as once, few, many or a class when expanded.

d_call: NA
j_call: TRBJ1-4
clone_size: many
v_call: TRBV6-5
cdr3_aa: CASSLAGEKLFF
cdr3_nt: TGTGCCAGCAGTTTGGCAGGGGAAAAACTGTTTTTT

d_call: NA
j_call: TRBJ2-1
clone_size: many
v_call: TRBV6-6
cdr3_aa: CASSPLGQGQFF
cdr3_nt: TGTGCCAGCAGCCCCTTGGGGCAGGGGCAGTTCTTC

d_call: NA
j_call: TRBJ2-7
clone_size: NA
v_call: TRBV6-2/TRBV6-3
cdr3_aa: CASSHRDRTDRFSYEQYF
cdr3_nt: TGTGCCAGCAGCCACCGGGACCGGACAGACCGCTTCTCCTACGAGCAGTACTTC

d_call: NA
j_call: TRBJ2-1
clone_size: few
v_call: TRBV3-1
cdr3_aa: CASSRGTVHEQFF
cdr3_nt: TGTGCCAGCAGCCGGGGGACCGTACATGAGCAGTTCTTC

d_call: TRBD2
j_call: TRBJ2-1
clone_size: many
v_call: TRBV20-1
cdr3_aa: CSARYWTSGGYNEQFF
cdr3_nt: TGCAGTGCTCGCTATTGGACTAGCGGGGGATACAATGAGCAGTTCTTC

d_call: NA
j_call: TRBJ1-2
clone_size: many
v_call: TRBV4-3
cdr3_aa: CASSRTGSFPRYGYTF
cdr3_nt: TGCGCCAGCAGCCGAACAGGGAGCTTCCCGAGATATGGCTACACCTTC

d_call: NA
j_call: TRBJ2-7
clone_size: many
v_call: TRBV20-1
cdr3_aa: CSARDPGGTDEQYF
cdr3_nt: TGCAGTGCTAGAGATCCCGGGGGAACAGACGAGCAGTACTTC

d_call: TRBD2
j_call: TRBJ2-7
clone_size: many
v_call: TRBV29-1
cdr3_aa: CSVIRTSGAYEQYF
cdr3_nt: TGCAGCGTTATCCGAACTAGCGGGGCTTACGAGCAGTACTTC

d_call: NA
j_call: TRBJ1-3
clone_size: few
v_call: TRBV4-2
cdr3_aa: CASSQERNTIYF
cdr3_nt: TGTGCCAGCAGCCAAGAAAGAAACACCATATATTTT

d_call: NA
j_call: TRBJ1-2
clone_size: many
v_call: TRBV7-2
cdr3_aa: CASSLGTTANYGYTF
cdr3_nt: TGTGCCAGCAGCTTAGGGACGACAGCCAACTATGGCTACACCTTC

d_call: NA
j_call: TRBJ1-1
clone_size: many
v_call: TRBV20-1
cdr3_aa: CSGRMNTEAFF
cdr3_nt: TGCAGTGGACGGATGAACACTGAAGCTTTCTTT